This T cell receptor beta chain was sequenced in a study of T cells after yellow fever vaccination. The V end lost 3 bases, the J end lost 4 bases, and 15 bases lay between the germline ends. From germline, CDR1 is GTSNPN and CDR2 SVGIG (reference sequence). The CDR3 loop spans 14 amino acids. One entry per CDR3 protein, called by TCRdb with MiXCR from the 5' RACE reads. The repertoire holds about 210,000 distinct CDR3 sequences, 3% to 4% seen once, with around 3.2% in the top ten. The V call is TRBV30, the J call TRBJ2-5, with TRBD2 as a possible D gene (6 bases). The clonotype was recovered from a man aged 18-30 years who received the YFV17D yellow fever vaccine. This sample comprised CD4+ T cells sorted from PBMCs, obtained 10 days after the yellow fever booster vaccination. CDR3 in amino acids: CAWSTGLSRETQYF. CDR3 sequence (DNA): TGTGCCTGGAGCACCGGACTATCTAGAGAGACCCAGTACTTC.